Presented here are 26 T cell receptor beta chains from one specimen sequenced in a study of blood T cell repertoires in COVID-19. This table comes from immunoSEQ multiplex PCR, and its TCRdb copy is limited to in-frame clones, with some not included. The sample lists fewer than 15,000 clones, roughly 88% occurring once. The sequenced sample consisted of peripheral blood. The receptors were sampled from a human donor in a cohort sampled during active COVID-19.

With regard to this clone: A read error may produce the germline difference seen at one junction end. The rearrangement uses TRBV7-7 and TRBJ2-5; 9 bases match TRBD2. This CDR3 contains 16 residues. CDR1 SSHAT and CDR2 FNYEAQ come from the germline V gene (reference sequence). The CDR3 region is CASSLRASGGRETQYF. The CDR3 nucleotides read TGTGCTAGCAGCTTAAGGGCCAGCGGGGGGCGGGAGACCCAGTACTTC.

The rearrangement joins TRBV4-3 to TRBJ2-2; possibly TRBD1 for D (5 bases). Per germline, CDR1 LGHNA and CDR2 YSLEER. CDR3 size: 17 residues. V was clipped by 0 bases and J by 7 bases, with 18 bases between them. Written as DNA, the CDR3 is TGCGCCAGCAGCCAAGAGCTCCAGGGCAAGGGCAGCGGGGAGCTGTTTTTT. It yields the protein CASSQELQGKGSGELFF.

The chain combines TRBV11-3 with TRBJ2-1; the match to TRBD2 covers 10 bases. Germline loops: CDR1 SGHNT, CDR2 YENEEA. This CDR3 is 15 amino acids long. Unmatched junction bases numbered 0, after V lost 0 bases and J lost 4 bases. CDR3 nucleotides: TGTGCCAGCAGCTTAGAAGCGGGGGGGTACAATGAGCAGTTCTTC. This encodes CASSLEAGGYNEQFF.

For this clone: Other DNA sequences in the same sample also yield this CDR3. This rearrangement joins TRBV7-2 to TRBJ1-6; D gene ambiguous. This CDR3 has 12 residues. V gave up 1 base and J gave up 9 bases, with 4 bases separating them. In germline, CDR1 is SGHTA, CDR2 FQGNSA. The CDR3 reads CASSLGASPLHF. CDR3 nucleotide sequence: TGTGCCAGCAGCTTAGGAGCTTCACCCCTCCACTTT.

This rearrangement joins TRBV29-1 to TRBJ2-1; 8 nucleotides align to TRBD2. Germline trimming cut 7 bases from V and 11 bases from J; bases unmatched to any gene: 16. The CDR3 covers 14 residues. Germline CDR1 reads SQVTM; CDR2 reads ANQGSEA. The DNA for the CDR3 is TGCAGCGGGACAGCCGCCTCGGCGGGGGGAAAGCAGTTCTTC. Residues: CSGTAASAGGKQFF.

V and J are TRBV4-3 and TRBJ1-2, with D possibly matching TRBD1 (6 bases). Germline values: CDR1 LGHNA, CDR2 YSLEER. Between the trimmed V and J ends, which lost 0 bases and 7 bases, there was a span of 12 bases. The CDR3 loop spans 14 amino acids. CDR3 nucleotide sequence: TGCGCCAGCAGCCAAGATCGGGGGGCAGGTGGCTACACCTTC. Translated, it gives CASSQDRGAGGYTF.

V and J are TRBV5-5 and TRBJ2-7, with 8 bases fitting TRBD1. V trimming: 2 bases; J trimming: 4 bases; junction bases outside the gene matches: 5. Germline CDR1 is SGHKS and CDR2 is YYEKEE (reference sequence). The CDR3 loop spans 14 amino acids. The CDR3 protein is CASSFQGARYEQYF. The CDR3 region has the DNA TGTGCCAGCAGCTTTCAGGGGGCAAGATACGAGCAGTACTTC.

The chain couples TRBV9 to TRBJ1-2, with a possible D match to TRBD1 (5 bases). The CDR3 runs 15 residues. V dropped 3 bases and J dropped 6 bases, with 18 bases sitting between them. The germline V gene encodes CDR1 SGDLS and CDR2 YYNGEE. The CDR3 reads CASSAQGQGRDGYTF. CDR3 sequence (DNA): TGTGCCAGCAGCGCCCAAGGGCAGGGCAGGGATGGCTACACCTTC.

This clone was recorded once. V usage is TRBV9 and J usage is TRBJ2-1; 8 bases fit TRBD2. This CDR3 has 17 residues. V lost 3 bases to trimming and J lost 2 bases; unmatched junction nucleotides: 10. Germline V gene lookup returns CDR1 SGDLS and CDR2 YYNGEE. Here the CDR3 DNA reads TGTGCCAGCAGCGCTCGAGGGGGGACTAGTGCCTACAATGAGCAGTTCTTC. The encoded protein is CASSARGGTSAYNEQFF.

The rearrangement links TRBV3-1 (or the pseudogene TRBV3-2) to TRBJ2-1; 15 bases line up with TRBD2. Germline values: CDR1 LGHDT, CDR2 YNNKEL (reference sequence). Trimming took 1 base from V and 7 from J; bases not matched to a gene: 8. The CDR3 is made up of 18 amino acids. CDR3 DNA: TGTGCCAGCAGCCAAGGATGGGGACTAGCGGGAGGTCGGAATGAGCAGTTCTTC. It codes for CASSQGWGLAGGRNEQFF.

The genes are TRBV10-3 and TRBJ1-5, with 8 nucleotides matching TRBD1. Germline assignment: CDR1 ENHRY and CDR2 SYGVKD. CDR3 size: 14 residues. Germline trimming cut 11 bases from V and 6 bases from J; bases unmatched to any gene: 12. The CDR3 DNA reads as TGTGCCTCCCAGGCCGGACAGGGCAGTCAGCCCCAGCATTTT. It encodes CASQAGQGSQPQHF.

V gene TRBV18 combines with J gene TRBJ1-1; weak D call: TRBD1 (6 bases). The CDR3 is 14 amino acids. Germline CDR1 is KGHSH and CDR2 is LQKENI. V was trimmed by 4 bases and J by 5 bases, leaving 14 bases between them. The DNA of the CDR3 is TGTGCCAGCTCACGCTCACAGGGTGAGACTGAAGCTTTCTTT. Its protein product is CASSRSQGETEAFF.

In this sample, this clone turned up once. This CDR3 is CAWSPGTDSNQPQHF. Written as DNA, the CDR3 is TGTGCCTGGAGTCCGGGAACTGATAGCAATCAGCCCCAGCATTTT. This sequence joins TRBV30 and TRBJ1-5; D gene unclear. The CDR3 has 15 amino acids. The ends were cut back, 2 bases at V and 0 bases at J, with 11 bases in the middle. Germline-derived CDR1 and CDR2 are GTSNPN and SVGIG (reference sequence).

This clone was recorded only once. The chain joins TRBV11-2 to TRBJ1-3; TRBD1 might be the D (6 bases). The CDR3 contains 15 residues. V lost 0 bases and J 4 bases, leaving 10 bases between the germline ends. In germline, CDR1 is SGHAT, CDR2 FQNNGV. CDR3 in amino acids: CASSLDTGPGNTIYF. Written as DNA, the CDR3 is TGTGCCAGCAGCTTAGATACAGGGCCAGGAAACACCATATATTTT.

The gene calls are TRBV5-6 and TRBJ1-6; D gene unclear. V was trimmed by 2 bases and J by 7 bases, leaving 10 bases between them. There are 14 residues in the CDR3. Germline assignment: CDR1 SGHDT and CDR2 YYEEEE. The CDR3 is CASSFYTQNSPLHF. The CDR3 region has the DNA TGTGCCAGCAGCTTTTATACACAGAATTCACCCCTCCACTTT.

The V call is TRBV7-2, the J call TRBJ2-5; 7 positions agree with TRBD1. Trimming removed 1 base from V and 2 bases from J; junction bases left unmatched: 4. The CDR3 has 15 residues. CDR1 is SGHTA, CDR2 FQGNSA, per germline. CDR3 sequence reads: CASSLGGQSQETQYF. The CDR3 DNA reads TGTGCCAGCAGCTTAGGGGGACAGAGTCAAGAGACCCAGTACTTC.

V and J are TRBV6-5 and TRBJ1-2; 8 bases are a match to TRBD1. Trimming cost V 6 bases and J 2 bases; bases outside gene matches: 8. The length of the CDR3 is 15 residues. CDR1 is MNHEY and CDR2 is SVGAGI in the germline V gene. The CDR3 DNA is TGTGCCAGCAGCCCCTCAGGGGGCCGGAACTATGGCTACACCTTC. It specifies CASSPSGGRNYGYTF.

The chain employs TRBV19 and TRBJ1-6, with TRBD1 matching 8 bases. Looked up from germline, CDR1 is LNHDA and CDR2 is SQIVND (reference sequence). The CDR3 length is 17 residues. V trimming: 7 bases; J trimming: 3 bases; junction bases outside the gene matches: 11. As DNA, the CDR3 is TGTGCCAGTAACGGGGGGACAGGAGTCCTCTATAATTCACCCCTCCACTTT. This codes for CASNGGTGVLYNSPLHF.

The chain couples TRBV3-1 (or the pseudogene TRBV3-2) to TRBJ1-1, with a weak D call TRBD1 (5 bases). Trimming took 2 bases from V and 7 from J, leaving 11 bases between them. Looked up from germline, CDR1 is LGHDT and CDR2 is YNNKEL (reference sequence). This CDR3 is built from 13 residues. The CDR3 spells CASSQLWTREAFF. CDR3 nucleotides: TGTGCCAGCAGCCAACTGTGGACACGTGAAGCTTTCTTT.

This chain links TRBV3-1 (or the pseudogene TRBV3-2) with TRBJ1-1, with TRBD1 as a possible D gene (5 bases). The CDR3 has 13 residues. Germline loops: CDR1 LGHDT, CDR2 YNNKEL (reference sequence). The ends were cut back, 7 bases at V and 3 bases at J, with 12 bases in the middle. In DNA form, the CDR3 reads TGTGCCAGCACCCAGGGCAGAGACACTGAAGCTTTCTTT. Its translation: CASTQGRDTEAFF.

This clone is labeled large (0.1 to 1%). The CDR3 spells CASSLGQGASGYEQYF. The CDR3 region has the DNA TGTGCCAGCAGCTTAGGGCAGGGGGCATCTGGCTACGAGCAGTACTTC. The V call is TRBV7-8, the J call TRBJ2-7; 8 nucleotides match TRBD1. Unmatched junction bases numbered 8, after V lost 1 base and J lost 3 bases. This CDR3 has 16 residues. The germline V gene encodes CDR1 SGHVS and CDR2 FQNEAQ.

This clone was counted only a few times. The J gene is TRBJ2-5, the V gene TRBV11-2; 8 nucleotides agree with TRBD2. Germline-derived CDR1 and CDR2 are SGHAT and FQNNGV. The length of the CDR3 is 16 residues. V shed 4 bases, J shed 2 bases, and the junction held 9 bases outside the gene matches. CDR3 protein: CASSSPGTREQETQYF. The CDR3 DNA sequence: TGTGCCAGCAGCTCCCCCGGGACTAGAGAACAAGAGACCCAGTACTTC.

The rearrangement uses TRBV19 and TRBJ2-3; D gene ambiguous. V was clipped by 3 bases and J by 0 bases, with 7 bases between them. CDR1 LNHDA and CDR2 SQIVND come from the germline V gene (reference sequence). The CDR3 has 14 amino acids. The CDR3 DNA reads TGTGCCAGTAGTATTTCGGGTAGCACAGATACGCAGTATTTT. Residues: CASSISGSTDTQYF.

The rearrangement links TRBV4-3 to TRBJ1-3, with TRBD1 identical over 10 bases. There are 17 residues in the CDR3. Trimming removed 0 bases from V and 2 bases from J; junction bases left unmatched: 4. Germline assignment: CDR1 LGHNA and CDR2 YSLEER. The CDR3 nucleotides read TGCGCCAGCAGCCAAGAGACCGGGACAGGGGCTGGAAACACCATATATTTT. Translation gives CASSQETGTGAGNTIYF.

This clone was observed a handful of times. The V and J genes are TRBV5-1 and TRBJ1-1; no firm D call. CDR3 length: 13 amino acids. V lost 6 bases and J lost 4, with 13 bases in between. Looked up from germline, CDR1 is SGHRS and CDR2 is YFSETQ. The CDR3, as DNA: TGCGCCAGCAACGAGGGAAGGTTCACTGAAGCTTTCTTT. Protein product: CASNEGRFTEAFF.

This clone was detected once. The V call is TRBV2, the J call TRBJ1-5; no reliable D call. Germline loops: CDR1 SNHLY, CDR2 FYNNEI. Trimming took 3 bases from V and 0 from J, leaving 9 bases between them. The CDR3 is 15 residues long. DNA of the CDR3: TGTGCCAGCAGTGATTCGGGGAATAGCAATCAGCCCCAGCATTTT. This gives the protein CASSDSGNSNQPQHF.